Listed here are 22 T cell receptor beta chains from one sample, sequenced in a study of blood T cell repertoires in COVID-19. Sequencing used immunoSEQ multiplex PCR; TCRdb keeps in-frame clones, though not all of them. The top ten clones hold less than 7% of a sample with 140,000 to 150,000 clones, roughly 80% of them seen once. Sequenced input: PBMCs or T cells enriched from blood (not recorded which). These TCRs come from a woman between 40 and 55 years old who had recovered from COVID-19.

The chain combines TRBV4-1 with TRBJ1-1, with TRBD1 matching over 7 bases. The CDR3 is made up of 14 amino acids. Germline V gene data show CDR1 as MGHRA and CDR2 as YSYEKL. V was pared by 4 bases and J by 3 bases, with 5 bases of the junction left unmatched. The DNA of the CDR3 is TGCGCCAGCAGCCGAGGGACAGCGGACACTGAAGCTTTCTTT. This sequence encodes CASSRGTADTEAFF.

The count of this clone is one. The chain uses TRBV7-9 and TRBJ1-1, with D possibly being TRBD1 (5 bases). Germline V gene data show CDR1 as SEHNR and CDR2 as FQNEAQ (reference sequence). This CDR3 region has 14 residues. V shed 8 bases and J shed 1 base, with 14 bases lying between them. This CDR3 is CASGAGLRNTEAFF. The CDR3 DNA reads TGTGCCAGCGGCGCAGGGTTGAGGAACACTGAAGCTTTCTTT.

This chain connects TRBV27 to TRBJ1-2; no firm D call. Germline V gene lookup returns CDR1 MNHEY and CDR2 SMNVEV (reference sequence). The CDR3 sequence is 13 residues long. V was pared by 4 bases and J by 8 bases, with 14 bases between. CDR3 sequence (DNA): TGTGCCAGCAGTTGGCACCGGGGTGGGGGCTACACCTTC. Translating it yields CASSWHRGGGYTF.

The CDR3 is CGTQGADYGYTF. The CDR3 bases are TGCGGTACACAGGGGGCGGACTATGGCTACACCTTC. This chain links TRBV4-1 with TRBJ1-2; 9 nucleotides align to TRBD1. Germline loops: CDR1 MGHRA, CDR2 YSYEKL. The CDR3 spans 12 residues.

This clone was seen once. The chain links TRBV2 to TRBJ1-4; D remains ambiguous. Germline V gene sequence: CDR1 SNHLY, CDR2 FYNNEI. The CDR3 is made up of 14 amino acids. Trimming stripped 7 bases from V and 0 bases from J, with 9 bases between. The CDR3 DNA reads TGTGCCAGCACCTCGCAGACAACTAATGAAAAACTGTTTTTT. Its translation: CASTSQTTNEKLFF.

The gene calls are TRBV30 and TRBJ1-5, with D perhaps matching TRBD1 (6 bases). The CDR3 is made up of 13 amino acids. Germline CDR1 reads GTSNPN; CDR2 reads SVGIG (reference sequence). V lost 4 bases and J 4 bases, leaving 11 bases between the germline ends. This CDR3 is CAWTRGANQPQHF. The CDR3 region has the DNA TGTGCCTGGACCCGGGGGGCAAATCAGCCCCAGCATTTT.

The chain employs TRBV6-6 and TRBJ1-1; D is unclear. V dropped 8 bases and J dropped 2 bases, with 6 bases sitting between them. The CDR3 consists of 11 residues. Germline lookup yields CDR1 MNHNY and CDR2 SVGAGI (reference sequence). Here the CDR3 reads CASQFNTEAFF. The CDR3 DNA follows: TGTGCCAGCCAGTTTAACACTGAAGCTTTCTTT.

J is TRBJ1-1 and V is TRBV5-8; maybe TRBD1 (5 bases). This CDR3 has 14 residues. Germline-derived CDR1 and CDR2 are SGHTS and YDEGEE. V dropped 4 bases and J dropped 4 bases, with 14 bases sitting between them. The CDR3: CASSIGGVGTEAFF. The CDR3 bases are TGTGCCAGCAGCATCGGAGGGGTTGGCACTGAAGCTTTCTTT.

The chain has TRBV19 and TRBJ2-2; D might be TRBD1 (6 bases). The germline CDR1 and CDR2 sequences are LNHDA and SQIVND (reference sequence). V lost 5 bases to trimming and J lost 3 bases, with 7 bases between them. There are 13 residues in the CDR3. CDR3 nucleotide sequence: TGTGCCAGTAGTTCAGGGGACACCGGGGAGCTGTTTTTT. Its translation is CASSSGDTGELFF.

The chain recombines TRBV30 with TRBJ1-1; D unresolved. The CDR3 has 12 residues. Germline V gives CDR1 GTSNPN, CDR2 SVGIG (reference sequence). Trimming took 2 bases from V and 5 from J, leaving 9 bases between them. The CDR3: CAWSWVGTEAFF. The CDR3 DNA reads as TGTGCCTGGAGTTGGGTCGGGACTGAAGCTTTCTTT.

CDR3 DNA sequence: TGTGCCAGCAGTTCCCCGGGACCAGCGGGCTCCTACGAGCAGTACTTC. As protein: CASSSPGPAGSYEQYF. The rearrangement joins TRBV6-2 or TRBV6-3 to TRBJ2-7; D is perhaps TRBD2 (6 bases). From germline, CDR1 is MNHEY and CDR2 SVGEGT. V dropped 4 bases and J dropped 0 bases, with 16 bases sitting between them. There are 16 residues in the CDR3.

The CDR3 sequence: CASSQYSGASYNEQFF. The CDR3 DNA reads TGTGCCAGCAGCCAATATAGCGGAGCCTCCTACAATGAGCAGTTCTTC. The gene calls are TRBV7-8 and TRBJ2-1; D perhaps matches TRBD2 (6 bases). The germline gives CDR1 SGHVS, CDR2 FQNEAQ. The CDR3 is made up of 16 amino acids. V lost 5 bases and J 0 bases, leaving 14 bases between the germline ends.

This clone was seen only once. V is TRBV3-1 (or the pseudogene TRBV3-2) and J is TRBJ2-7; D not resolved. The V and J ends lost 1 base and 2 bases respectively, with 6 bases between them. The CDR3 spans 13 residues. Germline V gene sequence: CDR1 LGHDT, CDR2 YNNKEL (reference sequence). CDR3: CASSQVPTYEQYF. The DNA of the CDR3 is TGTGCCAGCAGCCAAGTTCCCACCTACGAGCAGTACTTC.

V is TRBV7-9 and J is TRBJ1-6, with 9 nucleotides matching TRBD1. Germline CDR1 SEHNR, CDR2 FQNEAQ (reference sequence). The CDR3 extends over 15 amino acids. V gave up 3 bases and J gave up 5 bases; unmatched junction bases: 2. CDR3 sequence: CASSFRTGDNSPLHF. The CDR3 coding sequence is TGTGCCAGCAGCTTCCGGACAGGGGATAATTCACCCCTCCACTTT. The complete variable domain, with remaining parts taken from reference TRBV7-9 and TRBJ1-6, reads DTGVSQNPRHKITKRGQNVTFRCDPISEHNRLYWYRQTLGQGPEFLTYFQNEAQLEKSRLLSDRFSAERPKGSFSTLEIQRTEQGDSAMYLCASSFRTGDNSPLHFGNGTRLTVT.

The rearrangement joins TRBV2 to TRBJ1-6, with TRBD1 matching over 7 bases. This CDR3 is 15 amino acids long. Per germline, CDR1 SNHLY and CDR2 FYNNEI. The ends lost 6 bases at V and 9 bases at J; junction bases unmatched: 11. CDR3 coding DNA: TGTGCCAGCAGAATAGGGGGCGCGGGTCTTTCACCCCTCCACTTT. This gives the protein CASRIGGAGLSPLHF.

In its sample, this clone was seen once. The rearrangement uses TRBV13 and TRBJ2-3, with 10 bases matching TRBD2. The V and J ends lost 4 bases and 0 bases, in that order; junction bases with no gene match: 10. Germline V gives CDR1 PRHDT, CDR2 FYEKMQ (reference sequence). This CDR3 comprises 18 residues. CDR3 sequence (DNA): TGTGCCAGCAGCTCCACTATTAGCGGGGGGACTAGCACAGATACGCAGTATTTT. Encoded protein: CASSSTISGGTSTDTQYF. The complete variable domain, with remaining parts taken from reference TRBV13 and TRBJ2-3, reads AAGVIQSPRHLIKEKRETATLKCYPIPRHDTVYWYQQGPGQDPQFLISFYEKMQSDKGSIPDRFSAQQFSDYHSELNMSSLELGDSALYFCASSSTISGGTSTDTQYFGPGTRLTVL.

The chain employs TRBV30 and TRBJ2-5; 8 bases fit TRBD2. The V and J ends lost 8 bases and 1 base, in that order; junction bases with no gene match: 6. The germline gives CDR1 GTSNPN, CDR2 SVGIG (reference sequence). This CDR3 comprises 13 residues. This CDR3 is CAGYSGVQETQYF. The CDR3 coding sequence is TGTGCCGGATATAGCGGGGTCCAAGAGACCCAGTACTTC.

The chain joins TRBV19 to TRBJ2-1; TRBD1 aligns across 9 bases. The J segment lost 6 bases and the V segment lost 3 bases, leaving 6 bases of the junction unmatched. This CDR3 has 15 amino acids. Per the germline V gene, CDR1 is LNHDA and CDR2 is SQIVND (reference sequence). The CDR3 sequence: CASSITGGPSNEQFF. Here the CDR3 DNA reads TGTGCCAGTAGTATCACAGGGGGCCCTTCCAATGAGCAGTTCTTC.

The chain employs TRBV29-1 and TRBJ2-1, with TRBD2 matching 14 bases. This CDR3 has 15 residues. Losses at the gene ends were 3 bases for V and 9 bases for J; bases not matched to a gene: 7. Germline values: CDR1 SQVTM, CDR2 ANQGSEA. The CDR3 DNA is TGCAGCGTTGATGGGACTAGCGGGAGAATGGTTGAGCAGTTCTTC. Encoded protein: CSVDGTSGRMVEQFF.

As regards this clone: One end of the junction does not line up with germline, which may come from a read error. This chain connects TRBV12-3 or TRBV12-4 to TRBJ1-2; 10 bases map to TRBD1. This CDR3 contains 10 residues. The CDR3 region has the DNA TGTGCCAGCAGTTTTGGGACAGGGGTCTTC. It codes for CASSFGTGVF.

V and J are TRBV9 and TRBJ1-3, with a possible D match to TRBD1 (5 bases). Germline-derived CDR1 and CDR2 are SGDLS and YYNGEE. The CDR3 runs 18 residues. V gave up 0 bases and J gave up 0 bases, with 16 bases separating them. The CDR3 here is CASSVAIVGGSSGNTIYF. In DNA, the CDR3 is TGTGCCAGCAGCGTAGCAATCGTTGGGGGGAGCTCTGGAAACACCATATATTTT. The full variable domain, with the rest looked up from reference TRBV9 and TRBJ1-3, is DSGVTQTPKHLITATGQRVTLRCSPRSGDLSVYWYQQSLDQGLQFLIQYYNGEERAKGNILERFSAQQFPDLHSELNLSSLELGDSALYFCASSVAIVGGSSGNTIYFGEGSWLTVV.

DNA of the CDR3: TGTGCCAGCAGCTTTTACCGGTTGAACACTGAAGCTTTCTTT. Translating it yields CASSFYRLNTEAFF. The chain uses TRBV7-2 and TRBJ1-1; D is uncertain. Germline CDR1 is SGHTA and CDR2 is FQGNSA. Deletions cut 3 bases from V and 0 bases from J, with 8 bases between. CDR3 length equals 14 residues.